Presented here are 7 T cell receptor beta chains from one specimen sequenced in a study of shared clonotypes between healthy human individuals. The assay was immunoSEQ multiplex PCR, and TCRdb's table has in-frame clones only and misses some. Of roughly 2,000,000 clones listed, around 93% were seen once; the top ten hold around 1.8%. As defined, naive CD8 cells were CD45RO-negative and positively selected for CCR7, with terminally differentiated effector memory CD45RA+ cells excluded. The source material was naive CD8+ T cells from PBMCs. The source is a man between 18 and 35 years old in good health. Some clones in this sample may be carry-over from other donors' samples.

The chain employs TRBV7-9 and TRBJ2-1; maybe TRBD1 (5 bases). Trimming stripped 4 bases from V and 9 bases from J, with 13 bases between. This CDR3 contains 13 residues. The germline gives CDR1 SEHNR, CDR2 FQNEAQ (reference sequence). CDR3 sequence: CASSSGQLGEQFF. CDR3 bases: TGTGCCAGCAGCTCCGGACAACTCGGTGAGCAGTTCTTC.

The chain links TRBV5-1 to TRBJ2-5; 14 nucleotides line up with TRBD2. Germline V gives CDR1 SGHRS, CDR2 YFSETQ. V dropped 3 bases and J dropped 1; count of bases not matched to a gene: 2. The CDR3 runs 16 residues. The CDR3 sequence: CASSSGTSGGQETQYF. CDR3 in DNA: TGCGCCAGCAGCTCCGGGACTAGCGGGGGCCAAGAGACCCAGTACTTC.

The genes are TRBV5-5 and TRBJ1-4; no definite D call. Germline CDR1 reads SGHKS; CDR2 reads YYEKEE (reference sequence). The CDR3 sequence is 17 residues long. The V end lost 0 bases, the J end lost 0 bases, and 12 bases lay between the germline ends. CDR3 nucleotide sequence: TGTGCCAGCAGCTTGGAGGGTTTGGGAACAACTAATGAAAAACTGTTTTTT. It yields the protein CASSLEGLGTTNEKLFF.

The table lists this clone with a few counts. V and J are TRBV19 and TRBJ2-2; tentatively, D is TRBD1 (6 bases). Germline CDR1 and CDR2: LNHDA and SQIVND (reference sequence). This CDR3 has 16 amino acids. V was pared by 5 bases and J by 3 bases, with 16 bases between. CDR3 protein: CASSAHAGADTGELFF. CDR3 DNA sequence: TGTGCCAGTAGTGCCCACGCAGGGGCCGACACCGGGGAGCTGTTTTTT.

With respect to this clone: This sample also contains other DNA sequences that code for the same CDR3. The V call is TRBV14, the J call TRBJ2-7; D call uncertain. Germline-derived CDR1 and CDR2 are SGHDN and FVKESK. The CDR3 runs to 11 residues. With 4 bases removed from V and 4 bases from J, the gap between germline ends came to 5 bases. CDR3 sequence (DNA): TGTGCCAGCAGCCCTGGTTACGAGCAGTACTTC. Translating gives CASSPGYEQYF.

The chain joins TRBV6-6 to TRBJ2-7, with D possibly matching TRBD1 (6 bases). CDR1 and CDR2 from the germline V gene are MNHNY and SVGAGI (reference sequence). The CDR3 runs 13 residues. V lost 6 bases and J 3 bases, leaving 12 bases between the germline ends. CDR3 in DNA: TGTGCCAGCAGCCAAACAGGGAGCTACGAGCAGTACTTC. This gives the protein CASSQTGSYEQYF.

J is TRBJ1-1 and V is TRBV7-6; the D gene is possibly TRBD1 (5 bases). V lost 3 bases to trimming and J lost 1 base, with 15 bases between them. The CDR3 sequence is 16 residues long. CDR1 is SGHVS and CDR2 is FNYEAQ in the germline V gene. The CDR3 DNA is TGTGCCAGCAGCTTGACGGCAGGGCTCACGAACACTGAAGCTTTCTTT. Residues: CASSLTAGLTNTEAFF.